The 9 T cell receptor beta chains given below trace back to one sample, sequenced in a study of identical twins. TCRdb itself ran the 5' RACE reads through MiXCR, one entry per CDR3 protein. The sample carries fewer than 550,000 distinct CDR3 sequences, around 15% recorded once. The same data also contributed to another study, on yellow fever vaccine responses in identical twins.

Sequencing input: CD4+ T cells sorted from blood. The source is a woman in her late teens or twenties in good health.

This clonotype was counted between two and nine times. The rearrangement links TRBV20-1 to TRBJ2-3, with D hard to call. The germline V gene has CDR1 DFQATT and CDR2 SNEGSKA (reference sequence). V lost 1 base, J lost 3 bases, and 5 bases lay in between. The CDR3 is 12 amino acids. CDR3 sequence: CSARGRTDTQYF. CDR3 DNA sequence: TGCAGTGCTAGAGGTCGGACAGATACGCAGTATTTT.

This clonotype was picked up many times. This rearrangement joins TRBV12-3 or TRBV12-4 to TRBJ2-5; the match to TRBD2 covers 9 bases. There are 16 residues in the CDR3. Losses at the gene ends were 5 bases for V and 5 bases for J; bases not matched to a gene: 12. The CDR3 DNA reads TGTGCCAGCAGTCCTAACGCTCTAGCGGGACGGGAGACCCAGTACTTC. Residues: CASSPNALAGRETQYF.

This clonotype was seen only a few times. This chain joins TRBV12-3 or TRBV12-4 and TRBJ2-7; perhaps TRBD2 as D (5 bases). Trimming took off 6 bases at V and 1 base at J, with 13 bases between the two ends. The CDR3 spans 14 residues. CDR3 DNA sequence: TGTGCCAGCAGACCTACTAGTACATCCTACGAGCAGTACTTC. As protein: CASRPTSTSYEQYF.

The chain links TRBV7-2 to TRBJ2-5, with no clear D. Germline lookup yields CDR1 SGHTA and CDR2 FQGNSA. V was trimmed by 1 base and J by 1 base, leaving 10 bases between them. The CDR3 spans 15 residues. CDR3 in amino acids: CASSLEGRIQETQYF. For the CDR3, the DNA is TGTGCCAGCAGCTTAGAAGGCAGGATCCAAGAGACCCAGTACTTC.

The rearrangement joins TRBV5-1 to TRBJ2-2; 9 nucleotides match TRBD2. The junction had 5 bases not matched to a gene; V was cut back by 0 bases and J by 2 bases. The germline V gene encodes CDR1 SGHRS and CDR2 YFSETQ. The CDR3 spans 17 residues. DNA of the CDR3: TGCGCCAGCAGCTTGGAGCCAGCGGGGGGCAACACCGGGGAGCTGTTTTTT. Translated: CASSLEPAGGNTGELFF.

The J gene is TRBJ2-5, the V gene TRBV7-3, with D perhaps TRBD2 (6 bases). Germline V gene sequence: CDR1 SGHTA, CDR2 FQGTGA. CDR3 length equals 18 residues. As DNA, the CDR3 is TGTACCTGCAGTTCCCCCGGGGCGGGGAAAAGGTTGGGGGAGACCCAGTACTTC. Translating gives CTCSSPGAGKRLGETQYF.

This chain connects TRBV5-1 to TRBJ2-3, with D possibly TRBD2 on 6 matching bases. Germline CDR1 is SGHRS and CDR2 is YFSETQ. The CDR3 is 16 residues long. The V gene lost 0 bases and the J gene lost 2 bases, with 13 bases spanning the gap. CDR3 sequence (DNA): TGCGCCAGCAGCTTGGCGGGGCTAGCGTACACAGATACGCAGTATTTT. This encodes CASSLAGLAYTDTQYF.

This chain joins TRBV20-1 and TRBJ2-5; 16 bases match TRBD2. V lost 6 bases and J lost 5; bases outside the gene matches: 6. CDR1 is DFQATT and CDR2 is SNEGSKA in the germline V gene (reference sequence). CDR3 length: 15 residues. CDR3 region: CSAGTSGRAWETQYF. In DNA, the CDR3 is TGCAGTGCCGGGACTAGCGGGAGGGCCTGGGAGACCCAGTACTTC.

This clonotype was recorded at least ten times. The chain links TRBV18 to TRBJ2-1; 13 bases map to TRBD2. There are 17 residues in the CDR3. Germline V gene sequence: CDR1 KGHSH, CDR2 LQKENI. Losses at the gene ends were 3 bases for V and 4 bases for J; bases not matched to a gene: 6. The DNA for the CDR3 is TGTGCCAGCTCACCCCTACTAGCGGGGGGGCCTTACAATGAGCAGTTCTTC. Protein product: CASSPLLAGGPYNEQFF.